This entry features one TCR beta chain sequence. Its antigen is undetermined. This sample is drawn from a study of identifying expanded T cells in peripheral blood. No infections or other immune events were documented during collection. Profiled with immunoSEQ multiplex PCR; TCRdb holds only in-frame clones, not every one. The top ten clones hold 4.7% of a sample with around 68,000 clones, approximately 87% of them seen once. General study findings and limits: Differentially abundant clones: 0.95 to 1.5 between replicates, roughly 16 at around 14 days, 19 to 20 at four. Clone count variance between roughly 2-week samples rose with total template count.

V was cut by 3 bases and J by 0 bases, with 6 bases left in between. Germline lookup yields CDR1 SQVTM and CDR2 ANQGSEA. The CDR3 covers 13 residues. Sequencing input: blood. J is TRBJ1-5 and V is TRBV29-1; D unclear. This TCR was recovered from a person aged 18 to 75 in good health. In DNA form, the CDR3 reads TGCAGCGTTGACGTGAATAGCAATCAGCCCCAGCATTTT. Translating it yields CSVDVNSNQPQHF.